This T cell receptor beta chain comes out of a study of post-analysis software for immune sequencing data. Across the whole study: Clinical courses comprised relapsing-remitting, secondary progressive and progressive-relapsing multiple sclerosis. Findings of the study overall: For normalized Chao1 diversity, multiple sclerosis patients scored significantly lower than controls did. F-measure co-clustering was strong for batch-matched samples. Patients had higher frequencies than controls of about five TRBV segments, including TRBV5-6, TRBV5-1 and TRBV20-1.

TCR beta libraries were prepared from cDNA with unique molecular identifiers. The source material, about 0.9 to 10 million T cells, gave rise to roughly 500,000 cDNA molecules. TCRdb itself ran the PCR reads through MiXCR, one entry per CDR3 protein. The sample lists roughly 870,000 distinct CDR3 sequences, roughly 50% occurring once. Per the germline V gene, CDR1 is SGHTA and CDR2 is FQGTGA. J gave up 5 bases and V 4 bases, and 9 bases lay outside the gene matches. CDR3 length: 15 amino acids. This clonotype has more than one count but fewer than ten. No antigen is known for it. This chain connects TRBV7-3 to TRBJ2-7; 9 nucleotides line up with TRBD1. The sequenced sample was blood. The TCR comes from a girl aged 10-17 years with multiple sclerosis. CDR3 bases: TGTGCCAGCAGCTCATCTGGGACAGGGTCCCACGAGCAGTACTTC. Translation gives CASSSSGTGSHEQYF.